The 17 T cell receptor beta chains below were found in one sample sequenced in a study of CD4 and CD8 cells across lung adenocarcinoma regions. TCRdb independently ran MiXCR on the PCR reads; one entry per CDR3 protein. The table shows tens of thousands of distinct CDR3 sequences, with 40% to 65% occurring only once. The sequencing sample was made of CD4+ T cells from the center of a lung tumor. The receptors shown here come from a male donor with lung adenocarcinoma. The CD4 and CD8 labels of this study may be unreliable.

This clonotype was seen many times. The chain joins TRBV7-2 to TRBJ2-3; TRBD2 might be the D (6 bases). The ends were cut back, 3 bases at V and 8 bases at J, with 21 bases in the middle. The CDR3 covers 16 residues. CDR1 and CDR2 from the germline V gene are SGHTA and FQGNSA. The DNA for the CDR3 is TGTGCCAGCAGCTTCGCGGGACCCACTATAACGGGTACGCAGTATTTT. Protein: CASSFAGPTITGTQYF.

The chain links TRBV10-3 to TRBJ2-2, with D possibly being TRBD1 (6 bases). Germline V lookup: CDR1 ENHRY, CDR2 SYGVKD. Trimming pared 10 bases from V and 13 bases from J, leaving 25 bases between. The CDR3 totals 14 residues. DNA for the CDR3: TGTGCCACCCTGACAGGTGTAAACACCGATGCGCTGTTTTTT. Amino acids: CATLTGVNTDALFF.

The sample holds a few counts of this clonotype. One junction end does not reproduce the germline sequence, and a read error may be involved. The genes are TRBV6-1 and TRBJ2-3, with D possibly matching TRBD1 (6 bases). CDR3 length: 14 amino acids. CDR1 and CDR2 (germline): MNHNS, SASEGT. Here the CDR3 DNA reads TGTGCCACCTTGACAGGCCTAAACACAGGTACGCAGTATTTT. Its protein product is CATLTGLNTGTQYF.

The V call is TRBV10-3, the J call TRBJ2-1, with 8 bases that match TRBD2. Germline trimming cut 4 bases from V and 9 bases from J; bases unmatched to any gene: 5. Per germline, CDR1 ENHRY and CDR2 SYGVKD. This CDR3 has 13 residues. This CDR3 is CAISAGGRIEQFF. The CDR3 bases are TGTGCCATCAGTGCGGGGGGGCGGATTGAGCAGTTCTTC.

The chain joins TRBV6-1 to TRBJ2-3, with 7 nucleotides matching TRBD1. The trim removed 7 bases at V and 2 bases at J, leaving 6 bases unmatched. Germline loops: CDR1 MNHNS, CDR2 SASEGT. The CDR3 has 14 residues. CDR3 coding DNA: TGTGCCAGCATCTTCAGGGGGTCCACAGATACGCAGTATTTT. This sequence encodes CASIFRGSTDTQYF.

CDR3 loop: CATPDNRGTQYF. For the CDR3, the DNA is TGTGCCACCCCAGACAACCGGGGGACCCAGTACTTC. The rearrangement links TRBV6-1 to TRBJ2-5, with a possible D match to TRBD2 (5 bases). The CDR3 length is 12 residues. The V end was cut by 10 bases, the J end by 7 bases, with 16 bases between. CDR1 is MNHNS, CDR2 SASEGT, per germline.

A note on this clonotype: Sequence at one end of the junction differs from germline and may be a read error. The chain has TRBV4-1 and TRBJ2-3; 8 bases are shared with TRBD1. The V gene's germline CDR1 is MGHRA and CDR2 YSYEKL. The CDR3 runs to 17 residues. In DNA, the CDR3 is TGCGCCAGCAGCCAAGATTGGCGGACAGGGAACAAAGATACGCAGTATTTC. Its protein is CASSQDWRTGNKDTQYF.

V gene TRBV10-1 combines with J gene TRBJ2-2, with D possibly matching TRBD2 (5 bases). Germline assignment: CDR1 WNHNN and CDR2 SYGVQD (reference sequence). CDR3 length equals 15 residues. Trimming cost V 4 bases and J 13 bases, with 22 bases left between them. This CDR3 reads CASSANGMNTGALFF. DNA of the CDR3: TGCGCCAGCAGTGCCAACGGGATGAACACCGGTGCGCTGTTTTTT.

J is TRBJ2-1 and V is TRBV6-1, with 7 bases identical to TRBD1. CDR1 and CDR2 (germline): MNHNS, SASEGT. The CDR3 has 15 amino acids. Trimming cost V 0 bases and J 5 bases; bases outside gene matches: 4. Here the CDR3 reads CASSEAWQGDNEQFF. CDR3 coding DNA: TGTGCCAGCAGTGAAGCCTGGCAGGGGGACAATGAGCAGTTCTTC.

By its share, this clonotype is medium-sized. The chain couples TRBV6-5 to TRBJ2-7, with 11 nucleotides matching TRBD2. The CDR3 runs 14 residues. V lost 2 bases, J lost 3 bases, and 0 bases stayed unmatched. The germline V gene has CDR1 MNHEY and CDR2 SVGAGI. This chain's CDR3 is CASSYGTSGYEQYF. CDR3 DNA sequence: TGTGCCAGCAGTTACGGGACTAGCGGCTACGAGCAGTACTTC.

With regard to this clonotype: Germline and junction disagree at one end, which may indicate a read error. The rearrangement joins TRBV11-2 to TRBJ1-1, with D perhaps matching TRBD1 (5 bases). The CDR3 runs to 14 residues. The germline V gene encodes CDR1 SGHAT and CDR2 FQNNGV. The CDR3 here is CASSLDSVNTEAFF. The CDR3 DNA is TGTGCCAGCAGCCTAGACAGCGTGAACACTGAAGCTTTCTTT.

This clonotype was detected a few times. The chain employs TRBV4-2 and TRBJ2-5; D remains unclear. This CDR3 contains 12 residues. Trimming pared 8 bases from V and 5 bases from J, leaving 12 bases between. CDR1 is LGHNA and CDR2 is YNFKEQ in the germline V gene. The CDR3 coding sequence is TGTGCCAGCGGAAGGGCCGAGGAGACCCAGTACTTC. As protein: CASGRAEETQYF.

The genes are TRBV24-1 and TRBJ2-3; the match to TRBD2 covers 11 bases. After removal of 6 bases from V and 2 bases from J, the junction contained 3 bases not matched to a gene. The CDR3 loop spans 15 amino acids. The germline gives CDR1 KGHDR, CDR2 SFDVKD. For the CDR3, the DNA is TGTGCCACCAGTTATAGCGGGGGGGACACAGATACGCAGTATTTT. Translated: CATSYSGGDTDTQYF.

CDR3 in amino acids: CASSLGQGSPDAQYF. The CDR3 DNA reads as TGTGCCAGCAGTTTGGGACAGGGCTCACCCGACGCGCAGTACTTC. This sequence joins TRBV27 and TRBJ2-5; 9 nucleotides match TRBD1. Looked up from germline, CDR1 is MNHEY and CDR2 is SMNVEV (reference sequence). This CDR3 has 15 residues. Germline trimming cut 3 bases from V and 11 bases from J; bases unmatched to any gene: 13.

The chain has TRBV6-1 and TRBJ2-1; TRBD1 might be the D (5 bases). This CDR3 comprises 13 residues. Germline V gene sequence: CDR1 MNHNS, CDR2 SASEGT. V lost 8 bases and J lost 5, with 13 bases in between. CDR3 in DNA: TGTGCCAGCGGATCAGGGCCACACAATGAGCAGTTCTTC. Translated, it gives CASGSGPHNEQFF.

This clonotype was found many times. V is TRBV6-5 and J is TRBJ1-1, with 10 bases aligning to TRBD1. V shed 3 bases and J 1 base; nucleotides not matched to a gene: 5. The CDR3 is 16 residues long. Looked up from germline, CDR1 is MNHEY and CDR2 is SVGAGI. The CDR3 loop is CASSYGTGAQNTEAFF. The CDR3 nucleotides read TGTGCCAGCAGTTATGGGACAGGGGCTCAGAACACTGAAGCTTTCTTT.

V gene TRBV27 combines with J gene TRBJ2-6; D is possibly TRBD1 or TRBD2 (6 bases each). The CDR3 has 16 residues. Per germline, CDR1 MNHEY and CDR2 SMNVEV (reference sequence). V was trimmed by 2 bases and J by 18 bases, leaving 26 bases between them. The CDR3 coding sequence is TGTGCCAGCAGTTTAAGTCGGGGGCCTGGCGCCAACGAGCAGACTTTC. Its protein product is CASSLSRGPGANEQTF.